The T cell receptor (beta chain) described here comes from a study of blood T cell repertoires in COVID-19. With 5 bases clipped from V and 1 base from J, the junction kept 11 bases outside the gene matches. This CDR3 has 17 residues. The germline V gene encodes CDR1 LNHDA and CDR2 SQIVND (reference sequence). Per the study methods: The authors estimated nucleated cell counts from reference gene primer amplification. Using immunoSEQ multiplex PCR, the repertoire was profiled, and TCRdb retains in-frame clones only, with some absent. Clone size and the V and J calls come from that table; the DNA yielded D and trimming. Among under 350,000 clones, approximately 85% were seen once, and the ten largest hold less than 15%.

The clonotype originates from a human donor in a cohort sampled during active COVID-19. The chain links TRBV19 to TRBJ1-2; 9 positions match TRBD1. Sequenced: peripheral blood. In nucleotides, the CDR3 is TGTGCCAGTAGTGCACAGGGGGCTACGGGGGGTAACTATGGCTACACCTTC. Translation: CASSAQGATGGNYGYTF.